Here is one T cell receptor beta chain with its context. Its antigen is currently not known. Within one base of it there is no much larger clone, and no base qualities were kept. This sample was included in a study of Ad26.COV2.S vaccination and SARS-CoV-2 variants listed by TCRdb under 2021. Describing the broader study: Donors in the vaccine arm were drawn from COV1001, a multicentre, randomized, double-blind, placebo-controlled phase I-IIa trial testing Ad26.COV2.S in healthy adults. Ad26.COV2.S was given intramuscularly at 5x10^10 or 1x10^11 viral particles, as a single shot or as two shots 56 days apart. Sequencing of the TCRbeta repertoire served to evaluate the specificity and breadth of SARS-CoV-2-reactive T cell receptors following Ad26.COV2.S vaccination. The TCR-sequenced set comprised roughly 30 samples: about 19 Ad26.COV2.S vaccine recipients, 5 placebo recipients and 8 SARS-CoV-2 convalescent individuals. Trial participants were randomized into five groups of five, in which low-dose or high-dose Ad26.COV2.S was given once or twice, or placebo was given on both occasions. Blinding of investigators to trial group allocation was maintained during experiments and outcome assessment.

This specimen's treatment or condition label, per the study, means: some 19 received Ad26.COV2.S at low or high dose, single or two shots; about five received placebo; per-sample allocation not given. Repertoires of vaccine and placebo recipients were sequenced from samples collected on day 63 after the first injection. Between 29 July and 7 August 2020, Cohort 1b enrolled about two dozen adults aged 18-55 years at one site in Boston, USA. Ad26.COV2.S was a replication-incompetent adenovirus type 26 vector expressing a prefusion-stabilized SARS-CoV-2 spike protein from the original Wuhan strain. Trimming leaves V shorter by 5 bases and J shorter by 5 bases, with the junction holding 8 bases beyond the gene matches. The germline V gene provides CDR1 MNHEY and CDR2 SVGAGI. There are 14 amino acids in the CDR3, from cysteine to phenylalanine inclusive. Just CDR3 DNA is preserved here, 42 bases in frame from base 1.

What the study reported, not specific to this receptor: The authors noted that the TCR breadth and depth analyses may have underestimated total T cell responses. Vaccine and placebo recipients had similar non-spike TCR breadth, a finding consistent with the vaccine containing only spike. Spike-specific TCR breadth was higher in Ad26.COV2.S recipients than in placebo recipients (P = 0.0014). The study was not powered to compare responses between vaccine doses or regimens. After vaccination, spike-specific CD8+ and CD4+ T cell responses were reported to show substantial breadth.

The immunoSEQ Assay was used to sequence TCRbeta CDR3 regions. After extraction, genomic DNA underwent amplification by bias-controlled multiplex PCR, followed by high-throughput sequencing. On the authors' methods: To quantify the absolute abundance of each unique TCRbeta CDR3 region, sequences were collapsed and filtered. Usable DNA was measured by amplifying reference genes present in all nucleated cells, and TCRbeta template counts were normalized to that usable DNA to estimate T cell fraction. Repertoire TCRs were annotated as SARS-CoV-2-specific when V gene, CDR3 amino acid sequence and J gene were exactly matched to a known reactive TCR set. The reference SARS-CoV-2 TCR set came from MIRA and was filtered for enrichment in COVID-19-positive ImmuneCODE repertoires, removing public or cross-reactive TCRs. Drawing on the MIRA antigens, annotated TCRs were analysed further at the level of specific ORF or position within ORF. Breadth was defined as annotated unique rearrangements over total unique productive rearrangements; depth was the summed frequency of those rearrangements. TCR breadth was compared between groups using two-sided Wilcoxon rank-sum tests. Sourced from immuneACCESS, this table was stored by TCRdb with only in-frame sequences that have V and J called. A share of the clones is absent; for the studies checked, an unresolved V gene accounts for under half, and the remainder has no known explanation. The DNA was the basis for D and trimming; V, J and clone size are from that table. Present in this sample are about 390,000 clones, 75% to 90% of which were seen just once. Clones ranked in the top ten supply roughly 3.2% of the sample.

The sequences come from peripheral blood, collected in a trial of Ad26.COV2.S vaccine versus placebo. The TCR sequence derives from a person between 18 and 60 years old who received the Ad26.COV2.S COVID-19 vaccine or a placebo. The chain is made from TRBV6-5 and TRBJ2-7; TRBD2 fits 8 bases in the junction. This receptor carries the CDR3 CASSPLGLDHEQYF. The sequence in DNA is TGTGCCAGCAGTCCCCTGGGACTAGACCACGAGCAGTACTTC.